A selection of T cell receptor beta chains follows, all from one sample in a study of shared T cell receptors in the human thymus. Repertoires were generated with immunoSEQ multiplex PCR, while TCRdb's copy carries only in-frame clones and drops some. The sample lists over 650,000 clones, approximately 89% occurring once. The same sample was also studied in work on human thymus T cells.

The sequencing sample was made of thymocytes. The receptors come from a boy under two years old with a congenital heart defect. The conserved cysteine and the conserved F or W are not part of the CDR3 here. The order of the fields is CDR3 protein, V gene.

CDR3aa: ASSPRDSGGRGTGELF; v_gene: TRBV7-6
CDR3aa: ASSSGADTQY; v_gene: TRBV6-5
CDR3aa: ASSLQDYSYEQY; v_gene: TRBV5-4
CDR3aa: ASSLELGENTEAF; v_gene: TRBV7-2
CDR3aa: ASSQDNAREGSYNEQF; v_gene: TRBV4-3
CDR3aa: ATSTTRTQETQY; v_gene: TRBV15
CDR3aa: ASSQARRSGPSGNTIY; v_gene: TRBV4-1
CDR3aa: ASSSWTGDNSPLH; v_gene: TRBV11-2
CDR3aa: ASSGAGGASGYT; v_gene: TRBV5-6
CDR3aa: ASSLVTRLAGQEDTQY; v_gene: TRBV5-4
CDR3aa: ASSFSRDRPYNEQF; v_gene: TRBV27
CDR3aa: ASSLGLVGDTQY; v_gene: TRBV5-4
CDR3aa: ASGGSGENYGYT; v_gene: TRBV6-5
CDR3aa: ASSEHSSYNSPLH; v_gene: TRBV2
CDR3aa: SVSKQGIDTEAF; v_gene: TRBV29-1